Each of the 5 T cell receptor beta chains below was sequenced from the same sample in a study of TIL therapy for anti-PD-1-resistant metastatic lung cancer. This was the immunoSEQ v3 assay. Profiling relied on immunoSEQ multiplex PCR, and the TCRdb table lists in-frame clones only, not all of them. The top ten clones hold 6% to 8.5% of a sample with 45,000 to 75,000 clones, roughly two thirds of them seen once. The sample's time point: pre-treatment sample, taken before nivolumab and TIL therapy. The sequenced sample was blood, obtained at baseline. The receptors come from a person between 25 and 80 years old with non-small cell lung cancer.

The J gene is TRBJ1-4, the V gene TRBV2, with D hard to call. This CDR3 has 15 amino acids. The germline CDR1 and CDR2 sequences are SNHLY and FYNNEI. The V end lost 6 bases, the J end lost 0 bases, and 11 bases lay between the germline ends. The CDR3 DNA reads TGTGCCAGCAGAGCAACCGACGCAACTAATGAAAAACTGTTTTTT. This codes for CASRATDATNEKLFF.

J is TRBJ2-1 and V is TRBV6-1; 13 nucleotides match TRBD2. Germline CDR1 reads MNHNS; CDR2 reads SASEGT. This CDR3 region has 15 residues. V lost 6 bases and J lost 11; bases outside the gene matches: 10. The CDR3 DNA sequence: TGTGCCAGCAGCCAACTAGCGGGAGGGGCAAATAAGCAGTTCTTC. Amino acid sequence: CASSQLAGGANKQFF.

The chain carries TRBV2 and TRBJ1-2; 8 positions match TRBD1. From germline, CDR1 is SNHLY and CDR2 FYNNEI. The J segment lost 0 bases and the V segment lost 4 bases, leaving 10 bases of the junction unmatched. The CDR3 totals 17 residues. The CDR3 sequence is CASSVGTGGRSNYGYTF. The CDR3 DNA reads TGTGCCAGCAGTGTGGGGACAGGCGGTAGATCTAACTATGGCTACACCTTC.

Comment on this clone: At one of its ends the junction is not consistent with the germline gene, which may arise from a read error. V and J are TRBV7-7 and TRBJ2-3; 8 bases agree with TRBD2. The CDR3 length is 14 residues. CDR1 and CDR2 from the germline V gene are SSHAT and FNYEAQ (reference sequence). The CDR3 protein is CASSPGGAGDTQYF. The DNA for the CDR3 is TGTGCTAGCAGCCCCGGGGGGGCGGGAGATACGCAGTATTTT. The whole variable domain, filled in from reference TRBV7-7 and TRBJ2-3, reads GAGVSQSPRYKVTKRGQDVTLRCDPISSHATLYWYQQALGQGPEFLTYFNYEAQPDKSGLPSDRFSAERPEGSISTLTIQRTEQRDSAMYRCASSPGGAGDTQYFGPGTRLTVL.

This CDR3 is CASSLAASVNTGELFF. The CDR3 DNA follows: TGTGCCAGCAGCTTAGCGGCTAGCGTGAACACCGGGGAGCTGTTTTTT. The chain recombines TRBV7-6 with TRBJ2-2, with a tentative D call TRBD2 (6 bases). Germline V lookup: CDR1 SGHVS, CDR2 FNYEAQ. V lost 0 bases and J 1 base, leaving 9 bases between the germline ends. The CDR3 has 16 amino acids.